This T cell receptor beta chain stems from a study of blood T cell repertoires in COVID-19. About the research overall: Sites across the United States, Italy and Spain contributed samples from acute and convalescent COVID-19.

Generated by immunoSEQ multiplex PCR, the TCRdb table keeps only in-frame clones and is missing some. The table records about 210,000 clones, approximately 75% of them present only once. Recruitment covered 25 or so US areas and drew participants whose ages spanned roughly 18 to 89 years. This CDR3 contains 10 residues. V was pared by 6 bases and J by 13 bases, with 9 bases between. Germline V gives CDR1 WNHNN, CDR2 SYGVQD (reference sequence). The sequenced sample consisted of PBMCs or T cells enriched from blood (not recorded which). The rearrangement links TRBV10-1 to TRBJ1-4, with D tentatively TRBD1 (6 bases). The clonotype comes from a middle-aged man who had recovered from COVID-19. Here the CDR3 DNA reads TGCGCCAGCAGCGAAGGGGGACTGTTTTTT. Its protein is CASSEGGLFF.